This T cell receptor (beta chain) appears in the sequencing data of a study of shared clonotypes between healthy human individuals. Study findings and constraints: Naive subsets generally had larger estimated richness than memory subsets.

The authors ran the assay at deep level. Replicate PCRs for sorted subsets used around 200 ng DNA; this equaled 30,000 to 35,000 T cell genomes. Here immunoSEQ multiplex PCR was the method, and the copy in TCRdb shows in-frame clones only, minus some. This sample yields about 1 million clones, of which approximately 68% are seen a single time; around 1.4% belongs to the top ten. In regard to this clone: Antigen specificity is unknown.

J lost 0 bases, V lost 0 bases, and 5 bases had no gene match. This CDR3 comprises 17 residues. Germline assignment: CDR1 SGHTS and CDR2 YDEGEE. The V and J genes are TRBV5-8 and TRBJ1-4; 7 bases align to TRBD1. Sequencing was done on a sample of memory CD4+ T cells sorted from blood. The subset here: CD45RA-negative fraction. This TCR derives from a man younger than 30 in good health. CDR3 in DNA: TGTGCCAGCAGCTTGGTGATAGGGACAGCAACTAATGAAAAACTGTTTTTT. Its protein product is CASSLVIGTATNEKLFF.